Shown below are 22 T cell receptor beta chains from a single sample sequenced in a study of memory CD4+ T cells and cytomegalovirus serostatus. Repertoires were generated with immunoSEQ multiplex PCR, while TCRdb's copy carries only in-frame clones and drops some. Among tens of thousands of clones, approximately 82% were seen once, and the ten largest hold approximately 1.9%. Single viable CD3+CD4+CD8-CD45RO+ cells were sorted as the memory CD4+ T cells. The sample was memory CD4+ T cells from blood. The receptors were sampled from an adult in good health and CMV-seropositive.

The chain employs TRBV7-8 and TRBJ1-1; D uncertain. This CDR3 is 12 amino acids long. In germline, CDR1 is SGHVS, CDR2 FQNEAQ. Trimming shortened V by 3 bases and J by 1 base, and 3 bases separated the two germline ends. Here the CDR3 DNA reads TGTGCCAGCAGCTTTGCGAACACTGAAGCTTTCTTT. Its translation: CASSFANTEAFF.

The genes are TRBV5-1 and TRBJ2-1; D may be TRBD2 (7 bases). The CDR3 sequence is 17 residues long. Trimming left V 0 bases short and J 10 bases short, with 23 bases between. From germline, CDR1 is SGHRS and CDR2 YFSETQ. The CDR3 loop reads CASSLGLVGGPRVEQFF. In nucleotides, the CDR3 is TGCGCCAGCAGCTTGGGCCTCGTCGGGGGGCCTAGAGTCGAGCAGTTCTTC.

This sequence joins TRBV7-8 and TRBJ1-1; D may be TRBD1 (5 bases). This CDR3 has 14 amino acids. The V end lost 0 bases, the J end lost 3 bases, and 8 bases lay between the germline ends. Germline loops: CDR1 SGHVS, CDR2 FQNEAQ. CDR3 nucleotide sequence: TGTGCCAGCAGCTTAGCCAGGGCTTACACTGAAGCTTTCTTT. Translation gives CASSLARAYTEAFF.

The chain has TRBV15 and TRBJ2-4; 8 nucleotides line up with TRBD1. The V and J ends lost 5 bases and 4 bases, in that order; junction bases with no gene match: 4. Germline V lookup: CDR1 LNHNV, CDR2 YYDKDF (reference sequence). This CDR3 region has 14 residues. This CDR3 is CATSPDRGKNIQYF. CDR3 DNA: TGTGCCACCAGCCCTGACAGGGGTAAAAACATTCAGTACTTC.

The chain combines TRBV7-9 with TRBJ2-2, with 8 bases fitting TRBD1. Trimming took 5 bases from V and 2 from J; bases not matched to a gene: 13. This CDR3 region has 18 residues. Germline loops: CDR1 SEHNR, CDR2 FQNEAQ (reference sequence). The CDR3 sequence is CASSRYQGARGNTGELFF. The CDR3 DNA reads TGTGCCAGCAGCCGTTACCAGGGGGCGCGAGGTAACACCGGGGAGCTGTTTTTT.

The chain joins TRBV5-6 to TRBJ2-5; D is undetermined. From germline, CDR1 is SGHDT and CDR2 YYEEEE. Trimming removed 5 bases from V and 2 bases from J, with 13 bases in between. CDR3 size: 14 residues. The CDR3 region has the DNA TGTGCCAGCAGGAACACGGGTGGGCAAGAGACCCAGTACTTC. Translating it yields CASRNTGGQETQYF.

The V call is TRBV18, the J call TRBJ2-7, with TRBD1 identical over 10 bases. V shed 3 bases and J 7 bases; nucleotides not matched to a gene: 6. Germline V lookup: CDR1 KGHSH, CDR2 LQKENI. There are 14 residues in the CDR3. CDR3 region: CASSPGQGPVEQYF. The DNA for the CDR3 is TGTGCCAGCTCACCGGGACAGGGGCCTGTTGAGCAGTACTTC. Variable domain in full (rest from reference TRBV18 and TRBJ2-7): NAGVMQNPRHLVRRRGQEARLRCSPMKGHSHVYWYRQLPEEGLKFMVYLQKENIIDESGMPKERFSAEFPKEGPSILRIQQVVRGDSAAYFCASSPGQGPVEQYFGPGTRLTVT.

This clone occurred once. The chain joins TRBV5-8 to TRBJ2-4; D remains unclear. In germline, CDR1 is SGHTS, CDR2 YDEGEE. V lost 0 bases to trimming and J lost 3 bases, with 4 bases between them. CDR3 length equals 13 residues. CDR3 sequence reads: CASSLGVKNIQYF. The CDR3, as DNA: TGTGCCAGCAGCTTGGGGGTCAAAAACATTCAGTACTTC.

The J gene is TRBJ1-1, the V gene TRBV27, with a tentative D call TRBD1 (6 bases). Trimming left V 5 bases short and J 4 bases short, with 14 bases between. CDR3 length: 14 residues. CDR1 and CDR2 (germline): MNHEY, SMNVEV (reference sequence). The CDR3 spells CASSRGGWGTEAFF. In nucleotides, the CDR3 is TGTGCCAGCAGTCGGGGGGGCTGGGGCACTGAAGCTTTCTTT.

The chain couples TRBV7-2 to TRBJ1-1; 7 nucleotides line up with TRBD1. Germline assignment: CDR1 SGHTA and CDR2 FQGNSA. With 4 bases clipped from V and 1 base from J, the junction kept 6 bases outside the gene matches. CDR3 length: 15 residues. The CDR3 nucleotides read TGTGCCAGCAGCTCCCGGACAGGAGAGAACACTGAAGCTTTCTTT. The encoded protein is CASSSRTGENTEAFF. Combining the CDR3 with reference TRBV7-2 and TRBJ1-1 gives the whole variable domain GAGVSQSPSNKVTEKGKDVELRCDPISGHTALYWYRQSLGQGLEFLIYFQGNSAPDKSGLPSDRFSAERTGGSVSTLTIQRTQQEDSAVYLCASSSRTGENTEAFFGQGTRLTVV.

The chain links TRBV5-1 to TRBJ2-1; D possibly uses TRBD1 or TRBD2 (7 bases each). V shed 1 base and J shed 5 bases, with 13 bases lying between them. CDR3 size: 15 residues. Germline-derived CDR1 and CDR2 are SGHRS and YFSETQ. This CDR3 is CASSLFQGGHNEQFF. The CDR3, as DNA: TGCGCCAGCAGCTTGTTCCAGGGGGGGCACAATGAGCAGTTCTTC.

This rearrangement joins TRBV11-2 to TRBJ2-2; D unclear. Germline-derived CDR1 and CDR2 are SGHAT and FQNNGV. The CDR3 is 15 residues long. V dropped 7 bases and J dropped 5 bases, with 17 bases sitting between them. The CDR3 DNA reads TGTGCCAGCACCGAGAACCGGGCGCTGACCGGGGAGCTGTTTTTT. This encodes CASTENRALTGELFF.

CDR3 bases: TGTGCCAGTAGTATGCAGGGCTTTAGCTCCTACGAGCAGTACTTC. This codes for CASSMQGFSSYEQYF. This chain uses TRBV19 with TRBJ2-7; D is perhaps TRBD1 (5 bases). The CDR3 spans 15 residues. V was trimmed by 3 bases and J by 0 bases, leaving 12 bases between them. From germline, CDR1 is LNHDA and CDR2 SQIVND (reference sequence). Complete variable domain (other parts from reference TRBV19 and TRBJ2-7): DGGITQSPKYLFRKEGQNVTLSCEQNLNHDAMYWYRQDPGQGLRLIYYSQIVNDFQKGDIAEGYSVSREKKESFPLTVTSAQKNPTAFYLCASSMQGFSSYEQYFGPGTRLTVT.

This chain uses TRBV5-1 with TRBJ2-7; 7 bases map to TRBD1. This CDR3 has 11 residues. Germline V gene data show CDR1 as SGHRS and CDR2 as YFSETQ. After removal of 7 bases from V and 3 bases from J, the junction contained 1 base not matched to a gene. The CDR3 region has the DNA TGCGCCAGCCGGGACAGCTACGAGCAGTACTTC. Amino acid sequence: CASRDSYEQYF. The complete variable domain, with remaining parts taken from reference TRBV5-1 and TRBJ2-7, reads KAGVTQTPRYLIKTRGQQVTLSCSPISGHRSVSWYQQTPGQGLQFLFEYFSETQRNKGNFPGRFSGRQFSNSRSEMNVSTLELGDSALYLCASRDSYEQYFGPGTRLTVT.

This clone was seen only once. The chain couples TRBV5-4 to TRBJ2-2; 7 bases are shared with TRBD1. CDR1 is SGHNT and CDR2 is YYREEE in the germline V gene (reference sequence). The CDR3 has 15 residues. V shed 4 bases and J 3 bases; nucleotides not matched to a gene: 6. This CDR3 reads CASSLKGQYTGELFF. CDR3 DNA sequence: TGTGCCAGCAGCCTGAAGGGACAGTACACCGGGGAGCTGTTTTTT.

This rearrangement joins TRBV7-2 to TRBJ1-4; no definite D call. The V end lost 3 bases, the J end lost 8 bases, and 10 bases lay between the germline ends. The CDR3 length is 13 residues. Germline lookup yields CDR1 SGHTA and CDR2 FQGNSA. CDR3 amino acids: CASSLAPPEKLFF. CDR3 bases: TGTGCCAGCAGCTTGGCACCCCCAGAAAAACTGTTTTTT.

The rearrangement uses TRBV20-1 and TRBJ2-3; D call uncertain. V was pared by 5 bases and J by 4 bases, with 7 bases between. From germline, CDR1 is DFQATT and CDR2 SNEGSKA (reference sequence). The CDR3 extends over 11 amino acids. CDR3 nucleotides: TGCAGTGCTTACCTAGCAGATACGCAGTATTTT. This sequence encodes CSAYLADTQYF.

The chain carries TRBV4-2 and TRBJ2-7; D is possibly TRBD2 (5 bases). Germline CDR1 and CDR2: LGHNA and YNFKEQ. The CDR3 sequence is 16 residues long. Trimming removed 4 bases at V and 0 bases at J, with 16 bases between. The CDR3 DNA sequence: TGTGCCAGCAGCCGACCCGGACTTACGAGCTCCTACGAGCAGTACTTC. Translating gives CASSRPGLTSSYEQYF.

The V and J genes are TRBV18 and TRBJ1-1, with D unclear. The CDR3 has 14 amino acids. Per germline, CDR1 KGHSH and CDR2 LQKENI. With 4 bases removed from V and 0 bases from J, the gap between germline ends came to 9 bases. The CDR3 nucleotides read TGTGCCAGCTCACGCATTGTTATGAACACTGAAGCTTTCTTT. Its translation: CASSRIVMNTEAFF.

The rearrangement links TRBV7-2 to TRBJ2-1; 8 bases fit TRBD2. V was clipped by 4 bases and J by 2 bases; unmatched bases: 4. CDR1 and CDR2 (germline): SGHTA, FQGNSA. The CDR3 length is 15 residues. The CDR3 sequence is CASSSIAGTYNEQFF. CDR3 bases: TGTGCCAGCAGCTCAATAGCGGGGACCTACAATGAGCAGTTCTTC.

The genes are TRBV29-1 and TRBJ1-3; D remains ambiguous. With 0 bases removed from V and 0 bases from J, the gap between germline ends came to 6 bases. Germline V lookup: CDR1 SQVTM, CDR2 ANQGSEA. The CDR3 consists of 14 residues. The DNA for the CDR3 is TGCAGCGTTGAAGAGGGAAACTCTGGAAACACCATATATTTT. It is translated as CSVEEGNSGNTIYF.

The chain uses TRBV6-5 and TRBJ2-1, with 11 positions matching TRBD1. Losses at the gene ends were 5 bases for V and 8 bases for J; bases not matched to a gene: 8. The CDR3 sequence is 15 residues long. Per the germline V gene, CDR1 is MNHEY and CDR2 is SVGAGI. This CDR3 is CASSRMGTGGYEQFF. CDR3 bases: TGTGCCAGCAGTCGGATGGGGACAGGGGGGTATGAGCAGTTCTTC.